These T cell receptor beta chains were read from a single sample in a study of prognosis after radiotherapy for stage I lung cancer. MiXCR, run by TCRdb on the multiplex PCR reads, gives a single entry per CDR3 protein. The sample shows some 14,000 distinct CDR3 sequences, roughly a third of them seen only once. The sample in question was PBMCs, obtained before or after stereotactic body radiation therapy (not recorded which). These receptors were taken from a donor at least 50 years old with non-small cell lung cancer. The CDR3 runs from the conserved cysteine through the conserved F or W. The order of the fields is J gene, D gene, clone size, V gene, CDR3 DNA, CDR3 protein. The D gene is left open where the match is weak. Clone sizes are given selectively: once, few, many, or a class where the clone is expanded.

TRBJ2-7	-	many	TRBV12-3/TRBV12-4	TGTGCCAGCAGTTTTGGTGGGCCGAGCAAGCAGTACTTC	CASSFGGPSKQYF
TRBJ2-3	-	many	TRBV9	TGTGCCAGCAGCGGCTCGGTTACTAGCACAGATACGCAGTATTTT	CASSGSVTSTDTQYF
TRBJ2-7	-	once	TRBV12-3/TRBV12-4	TGTGCCAGCAGTATCCCAGGGCCATCCCACGAGCAGTACTTC	CASSIPGPSHEQYF
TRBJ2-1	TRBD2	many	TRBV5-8	TGTGCCAGCAGGTCCGGGACTAGAACCAATGAGCAGTTCTTC	CASRSGTRTNEQFF
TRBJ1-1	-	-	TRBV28	TGTGCCAGCAGTTTGGGCGGGAACAATGAAGATTTCTTT	CASSLGGNNEDFF
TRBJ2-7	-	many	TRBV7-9	TGTGCCAGCAGCGCGACATACTCCTACGAGCAGTACTTC	CASSATYSYEQYF
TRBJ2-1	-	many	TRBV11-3	TGTGCCAGCAGCTTAGAAGGGGGCGGGAGCATCAATGAGCAGTTCTTC	CASSLEGGGSINEQFF
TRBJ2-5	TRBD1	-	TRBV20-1	TGCAGTGTCTCACCCGGGACAGGGACAGAGAACAAGTACTTC	CSVSPGTGTENKYF
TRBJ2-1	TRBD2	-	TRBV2	TGTGCCAGCGCCACGGGGGGGCATGTTGAGCAGTTCTTC	CASATGGHVEQFF
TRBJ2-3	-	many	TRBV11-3	TGTGCCAGCAGCTTAAAGGGCCGCCCGCGAGATACGCAGTATTTT	CASSLKGRPRDTQYF
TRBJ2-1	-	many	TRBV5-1	TGCGCCAGCAGCGCCGGGACGGGGTGGGATGAGCAGTTCTTC	CASSAGTGWDEQFF
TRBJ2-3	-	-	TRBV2	TGTGCCAGCAGATCTACGGGGGACGGAGGAGATACGCAGTATTTT	CASRSTGDGGDTQYF
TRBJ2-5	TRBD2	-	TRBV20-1	TGCAGTGCGAAAACTAGCGGGAAGTACCAAGAGACCCAGTACTTC	CSAKTSGKYQETQYF
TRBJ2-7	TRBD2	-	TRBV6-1	TGTGCCAGCAGTCTACTAGCGGGCGAGCAGTACTTC	CASSLLAGEQYF
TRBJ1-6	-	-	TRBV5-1	TGCACCAGCAGCTTGGACGTGTTAAGGGAGAATTCACCCCTCCACTTT	CTSSLDVLRENSPLHF
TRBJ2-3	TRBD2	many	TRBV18	TGTGCCAGCTCGGGGAGGGGAGATACGCAGTATTTT	CASSGRGDTQYF
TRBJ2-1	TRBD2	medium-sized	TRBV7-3	TGTGCCAGCAGCCCCCTAGCGGGAGGGCTGAATGAGCAGTTCTTC	CASSPLAGGLNEQFF
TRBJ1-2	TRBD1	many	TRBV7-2	TGTGCCAGCAGCTTAGTAGCACAGGGGTACTATGGCTACACCTTC	CASSLVAQGYYGYTF
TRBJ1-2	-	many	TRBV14	TGTGCCAGCAGCCAAGGGACCCGGGGGAACTATGGCTACACCTTC	CASSQGTRGNYGYTF
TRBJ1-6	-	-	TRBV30	TGTGCCTGGAGTAAATTCGTTTTCGCAAATTCACCCCTCCACTTT	CAWSKFVFANSPLHF
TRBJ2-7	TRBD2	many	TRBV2	TGTGCCAGCAGTGCAGAGCGGGGAAATGGCGAGCAGTACTTC	CASSAERGNGEQYF
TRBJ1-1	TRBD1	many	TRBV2	TGTGCCAGCAGTGAAGCAACAGGGGGGAACACTGAAGCTTTCTTT	CASSEATGGNTEAFF
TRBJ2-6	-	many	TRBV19	TGTGCCAGTAGTTTCCGCTTTCAGGGTAGGGAAGCTGGGGCCAACGTCCTGACTTTC	CASSFRFQGREAGANVLTF
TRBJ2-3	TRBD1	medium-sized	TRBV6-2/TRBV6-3	TGTGCCAGCAGTTACGGACAGGGTGGTGATACGCAGTATTTT	CASSYGQGGDTQYF
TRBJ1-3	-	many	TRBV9	TGTGCCAGCACGGCGAGCTCTGGAAACACCATATATTTT	CASTASSGNTIYF
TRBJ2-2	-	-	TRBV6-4	TGTGCCAGCAGTACAGCAACCGGAACCCCACCCGGGGAGCTGTTTTTT	CASSTATGTPPGELFF
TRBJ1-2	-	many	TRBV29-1	TGCAGCGTTGAGTTTCAGTATGGCTACACCTTC	CSVEFQYGYTF
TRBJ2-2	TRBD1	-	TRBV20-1	TGCAGTGCTAGGGGGACAGGGGCAAGTACCGTTGAGCTGTTTTTT	CSARGTGASTVELFF
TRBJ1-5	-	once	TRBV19	TGTGCCAGTAGTATTGGGGGGGCTTGGCAGCCCCAGCATTTT	CASSIGGAWQPQHF
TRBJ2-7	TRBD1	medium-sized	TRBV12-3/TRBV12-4	TGTGCCAGCAGGGCGGACAGGGTTGGCTACGAGCAGTACTTC	CASRADRVGYEQYF
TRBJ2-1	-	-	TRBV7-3	TGTGCCAGCAGCGGAGGGTGGGACTACAATGAGCAGTTCTTC	CASSGGWDYNEQFF
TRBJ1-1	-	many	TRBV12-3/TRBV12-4	TGTGCCAGCAGTTTAGGGCAGAACACTGAAGCTTTCTTT	CASSLGQNTEAFF
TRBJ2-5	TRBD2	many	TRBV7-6	TGTGCCAGCAGCTTAGGGAGCGGGGGGGCCGTAGAGACCCAGTACTTC	CASSLGSGGAVETQYF
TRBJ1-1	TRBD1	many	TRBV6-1	TGTGCCAGCAGTCCAAGGGGGACAGGGTCTTTGACTGAAGCTTTCTTT	CASSPRGTGSLTEAFF
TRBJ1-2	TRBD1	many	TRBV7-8	TGTGCCAGCAGCCCCCGGACAGGGGTGAACTATGGCTACACCTTC	CASSPRTGVNYGYTF
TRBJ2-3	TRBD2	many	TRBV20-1	TGCAGTGCTCATAGGACTAGTTCGGTCGATACGCAGTATTTT	CSAHRTSSVDTQYF
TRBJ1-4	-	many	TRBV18	TGTGCCAGCTCAGCCTCCAGGGTGGGGGAAAAACTGTTTTTT	CASSASRVGEKLFF
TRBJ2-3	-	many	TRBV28	TGTGCCAGCAGTTTTCTCACGCACAGCGCAGATACGCAGTATTTT	CASSFLTHSADTQYF
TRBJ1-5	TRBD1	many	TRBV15	TGTGCCACCAGCAGAGGAGAACAGGGGTACGGTCAGCCCCAGCATTTT	CATSRGEQGYGQPQHF
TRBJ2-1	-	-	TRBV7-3	TGTGCCAGCAGCCTACTACCGGCAGATTTCAATGAGCAGTTCTTC	CASSLLPADFNEQFF
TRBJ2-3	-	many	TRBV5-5	TGTGCCAGCAGGCGGGACAGTTTCGGGGGAGATACGCAGTATTTT	CASRRDSFGGDTQYF
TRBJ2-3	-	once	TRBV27	TGTGCCAGTAGTGATCGGGGAGTGGTCACAGATACGCAGTATTTT	CASSDRGVVTDTQYF
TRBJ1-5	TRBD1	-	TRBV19	TGTGCCAGTAGTATGAACCGGGACAGGGGTCGTCCCGTCAATCAGCCCCAGCATTTT	CASSMNRDRGRPVNQPQHF
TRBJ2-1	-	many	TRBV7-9	TGTGCCAGCAGCACACGACTTATAGAGCAGTTCTTC	CASSTRLIEQFF
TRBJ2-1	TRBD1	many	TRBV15	TGTGCCACCAGATGGGGACAGGGGATAACTGAGCAGTTCTTC	CATRWGQGITEQFF
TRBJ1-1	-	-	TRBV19	TGTGCCAGTAGTATCCCCCTCGGCGGCACTGAATTTTTCTTT	CASSIPLGGTEFFF
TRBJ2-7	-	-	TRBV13	TGTGCCAGCGCCAGGTACGACAGAGACTACGAGCAGTACTTC	CASARYDRDYEQYF
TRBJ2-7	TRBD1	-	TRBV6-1	TGTGCCAGCAGGCGGGGCCTTGGACAGGGTAAACCCCCGTCCTACGAGCAGTACTTC	CASRRGLGQGKPPSYEQYF
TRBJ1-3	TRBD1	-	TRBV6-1	TGTGCCAGCATCGGACAGGGTGTGGTAAACACCATATATTTT	CASIGQGVVNTIYF
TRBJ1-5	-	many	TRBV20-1	TGCAGTGCTAGAGATTACGGGGGACAGCCCCAGCATTTT	CSARDYGGQPQHF